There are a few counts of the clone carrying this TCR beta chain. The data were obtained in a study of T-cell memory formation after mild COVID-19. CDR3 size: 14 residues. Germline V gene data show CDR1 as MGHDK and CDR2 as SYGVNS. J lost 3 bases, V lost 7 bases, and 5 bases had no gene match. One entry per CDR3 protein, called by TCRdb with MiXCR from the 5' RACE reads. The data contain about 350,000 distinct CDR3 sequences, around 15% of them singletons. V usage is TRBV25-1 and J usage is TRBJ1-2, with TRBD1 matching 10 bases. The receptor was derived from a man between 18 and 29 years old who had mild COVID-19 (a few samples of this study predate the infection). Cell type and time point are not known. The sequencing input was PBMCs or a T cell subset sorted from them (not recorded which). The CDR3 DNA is TGTGCCAGCACCAGAGGGACAGGGGACTATGGCTACACCTTC. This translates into CASTRGTGDYGYTF.